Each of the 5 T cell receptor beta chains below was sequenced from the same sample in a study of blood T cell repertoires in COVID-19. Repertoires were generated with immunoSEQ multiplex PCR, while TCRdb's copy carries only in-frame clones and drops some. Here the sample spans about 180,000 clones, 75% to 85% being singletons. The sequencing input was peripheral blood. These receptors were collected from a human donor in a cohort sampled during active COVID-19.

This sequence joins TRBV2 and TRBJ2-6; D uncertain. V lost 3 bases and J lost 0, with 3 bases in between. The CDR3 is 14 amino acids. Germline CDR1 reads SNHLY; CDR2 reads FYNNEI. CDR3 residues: CASSDYSGANVLTF. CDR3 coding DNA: TGTGCCAGCAGTGATTACTCTGGGGCCAACGTCCTGACTTTC.

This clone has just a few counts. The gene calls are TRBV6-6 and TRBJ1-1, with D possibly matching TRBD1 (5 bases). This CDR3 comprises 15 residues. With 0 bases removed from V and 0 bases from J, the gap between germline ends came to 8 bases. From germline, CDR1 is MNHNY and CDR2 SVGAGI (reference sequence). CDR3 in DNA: TGTGCCAGCAGTTACTCGGGGGGTATGAACACTGAAGCTTTCTTT. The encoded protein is CASSYSGGMNTEAFF.

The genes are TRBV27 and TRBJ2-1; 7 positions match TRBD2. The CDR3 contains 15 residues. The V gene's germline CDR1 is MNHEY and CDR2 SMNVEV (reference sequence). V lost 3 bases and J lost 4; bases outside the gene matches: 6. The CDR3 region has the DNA TGTGCCAGCAGTTTCTTGCTAGCGGCATACAATGAGCAGTTCTTC. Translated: CASSFLLAAYNEQFF.

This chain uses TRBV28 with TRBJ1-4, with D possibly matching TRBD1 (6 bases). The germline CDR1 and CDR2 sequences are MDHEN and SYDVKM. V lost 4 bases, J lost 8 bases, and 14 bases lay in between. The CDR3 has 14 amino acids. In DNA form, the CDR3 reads TGTGCCAGCAGTTCCGGACAGAGGGTAGAAAAACTGTTTTTT. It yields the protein CASSSGQRVEKLFF.

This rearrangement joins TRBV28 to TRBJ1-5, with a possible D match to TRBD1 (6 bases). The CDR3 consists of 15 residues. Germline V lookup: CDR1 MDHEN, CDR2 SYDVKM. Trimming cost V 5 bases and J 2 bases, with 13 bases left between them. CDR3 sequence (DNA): TGTGCCAGCAGTCTGACAGGATACGGCAATCAGCCCCAGCATTTT. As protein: CASSLTGYGNQPQHF.